These 30 T cell receptor beta chains share one sample of origin, sequenced in a study of long-term antiretroviral therapy in people with HIV. The authors ran the immunoSEQ assay, v3.0, at survey level. This table comes from immunoSEQ multiplex PCR, and its TCRdb copy is limited to in-frame clones, with some not included. Among around 28,000 clones, around 90% were seen once, and the ten largest hold 3.6%. The source material was unsorted PBMCs, sampled 1.8 years after starting antiretroviral therapy. These receptors originate from a woman between 18 and 29 years old with HIV.

CDR3: CATSILAGGPIGNEQFF. In DNA form, the CDR3 reads TGTGCCACCAGCATATTAGCGGGAGGGCCGATTGGGAATGAGCAGTTCTTC. The chain carries TRBV15 and TRBJ2-1; 11 bases match TRBD2. V was pared by 4 bases and J by 7 bases, with 12 bases of the junction left unmatched. This CDR3 has 17 amino acids. Looked up from germline, CDR1 is LNHNV and CDR2 is YYDKDF (reference sequence). Looking up the rest from reference TRBV15 and TRBJ2-1 gives the full variable domain: DAMVIQNPRYQVTQFGKPVTLSCSQTLNHNVMYWYQQKSSQAPKLLFHYYDKDFNNEADTPDNFQSRRPNTSFCFLDIRSPGLGDTAMYLCATSILAGGPIGNEQFFGPGTRLTVL.

This chain connects TRBV6-1 to TRBJ1-2; TRBD1 is a possible D gene (5 bases). Germline-derived CDR1 and CDR2 are MNHNS and SASEGT. The CDR3 extends over 16 amino acids. The V end lost 3 bases, the J end lost 4 bases, and 18 bases lay between the germline ends. As DNA, the CDR3 is TGTGCCAGCAGTGATTATACAGGTTCGGCGAGCTATGGCTACACCTTC. This gives the protein CASSDYTGSASYGYTF.

This clone was counted once. This chain uses TRBV10-3 with TRBJ2-7; 7 positions match TRBD1. Germline assignment: CDR1 ENHRY and CDR2 SYGVKD. The CDR3 contains 13 residues. The V segment lost 3 bases and the J segment 3 bases; nucleotides outside the gene matches: 2. The CDR3 DNA follows: TGTGCCATCAGTGAAGGACAGGACTACGAGCAGTACTTC. Protein product: CAISEGQDYEQYF.

V is TRBV28 and J is TRBJ2-2, with D hard to call. CDR1 and CDR2 from the germline V gene are MDHEN and SYDVKM. Trimming pared 6 bases from V and 7 bases from J, leaving 18 bases between. CDR3 size: 15 residues. The DNA of the CDR3 is TGTGCCAGCAGGGGCCGACAAGTTAGGAGCGGGGAGCTGTTTTTT. Amino acid sequence: CASRGRQVRSGELFF.

This clone showed up just once. The chain uses TRBV5-1 and TRBJ2-3; D might be TRBD1 or TRBD2, each matching 5 bases. This CDR3 spans 15 amino acids. The germline V gene has CDR1 SGHRS and CDR2 YFSETQ. Trimming took off 0 bases at V and 3 bases at J, with 11 bases between the two ends. CDR3 loop: CASSLEGTDTDTQYF. CDR3 bases: TGCGCCAGCAGCTTGGAGGGGACGGATACAGATACGCAGTATTTT.

The rearrangement joins TRBV28 to TRBJ1-1; D remains unclear. Germline V gives CDR1 MDHEN, CDR2 SYDVKM. Trimming pared 5 bases from V and 11 bases from J, leaving 18 bases between. This CDR3 spans 13 amino acids. CDR3 bases: TGTGCCAGCAGTACCCAAGATCACAGCGGGGCTTTCTTT. Translated, it gives CASSTQDHSGAFF.

V and J are TRBV9 and TRBJ2-2; D not certain. Germline CDR1 is SGDLS and CDR2 is YYNGEE. V lost 0 bases to trimming and J lost 0 bases, with 9 bases between them. The CDR3 contains 16 residues. The CDR3 DNA reads TGTGCCAGCAGCGTAGTCCCTCGGGCGAACACCGGGGAGCTGTTTTTT. Translating it yields CASSVVPRANTGELFF.

The J gene is TRBJ1-1, the V gene TRBV13; tentative D call: TRBD1 (6 bases). Germline CDR1 is PRHDT and CDR2 is FYEKMQ (reference sequence). Deletions cut 2 bases from V and 3 bases from J, with 16 bases between. The CDR3 covers 16 residues. The CDR3 loop reads CASSLRGSGIHTEAFF. The CDR3 nucleotides are TGTGCCAGCAGCTTAAGGGGGAGCGGGATTCACACTGAAGCTTTCTTT. The complete variable domain, with remaining parts taken from reference TRBV13 and TRBJ1-1, reads AAGVIQSPRHLIKEKRETATLKCYPIPRHDTVYWYQQGPGQDPQFLISFYEKMQSDKGSIPDRFSAQQFSDYHSELNMSSLELGDSALYFCASSLRGSGIHTEAFFGQGTRLTVV.

The chain couples TRBV7-2 to TRBJ1-1; TRBD1 matches 11 bases. Germline CDR1 reads SGHTA; CDR2 reads FQGNSA. This CDR3 is 16 amino acids long. Trimming cost V 5 bases and J 0 bases; bases outside gene matches: 5. CDR3 sequence (DNA): TGTGCCAGCAGCCCAGGACAGGGGGCTATGAACACTGAAGCTTTCTTT. It yields the protein CASSPGQGAMNTEAFF.

The genes are TRBV7-3 and TRBJ2-1, with 8 positions matching TRBD1. The CDR3 covers 15 residues. The V gene end was trimmed by 4 bases and the J gene end by 4 bases; junction bases not matched to a gene: 6. Germline V gives CDR1 SGHTA, CDR2 FQGTGA. The CDR3 DNA is TGTGCCAGCAGCTACGGACAGGGTTCGTACAATGAGCAGTTCTTC. The encoded protein is CASSYGQGSYNEQFF.

J is TRBJ2-5 and V is TRBV5-1; D may be TRBD1 (6 bases). Trimming left V 2 bases short and J 4 bases short, with 18 bases between. Germline V gene lookup returns CDR1 SGHRS and CDR2 YFSETQ. The CDR3 extends over 16 amino acids. DNA of the CDR3: TGCGCCAGCAGCTTCGGACAGAGTAATTTCAGAGAGACCCAGTACTTC. Translated, it gives CASSFGQSNFRETQYF.

This clone was recorded only once. V and J are TRBV10-3 and TRBJ2-7; D remains ambiguous. CDR1 and CDR2 (germline): ENHRY, SYGVKD. The CDR3 contains 13 residues. Trimming pared 7 bases from V and 1 base from J, leaving 11 bases between. The CDR3: CAIIDPASYEQYF. The CDR3 DNA follows: TGTGCCATCATAGATCCCGCATCCTACGAGCAGTACTTC.

This sequence joins TRBV14 and TRBJ1-2, with D possibly matching TRBD1 (5 bases). Between the trimmed V and J ends, which lost 1 base and 8 bases, there was a span of 8 bases. The CDR3 covers 12 residues. Germline CDR1 reads SGHDN; CDR2 reads FVKESK. The CDR3 nucleotides read TGTGCCAGCAGCCAAGGAAGGGGAGGCTACACCTTC. This translates into CASSQGRGGYTF.

The rearrangement links TRBV5-1 to TRBJ2-7; D is perhaps TRBD2 (5 bases). Looked up from germline, CDR1 is SGHRS and CDR2 is YFSETQ. The V end lost 5 bases, the J end lost 4 bases, and 7 bases lay between the germline ends. This CDR3 is built from 11 residues. CDR3 loop: CASRGEYEQYF. The DNA for the CDR3 is TGCGCCAGCAGGGGAGAGTACGAGCAGTACTTC.

The chain's CDR3 is CASSFQGQGNTIYF. The CDR3 bases are TGTGCCAGCAGTTTCCAGGGGCAGGGAAACACCATATATTTT. The V and J genes are TRBV28 and TRBJ1-3; perhaps TRBD1 as D (6 bases). The CDR3 runs 14 residues. Trimming cost V 3 bases and J 4 bases, with 10 bases left between them. The germline V gene has CDR1 MDHEN and CDR2 SYDVKM.

This rearrangement joins TRBV25-1 to TRBJ2-3; the D gene is possibly TRBD2 (5 bases). CDR3 size: 14 residues. Germline assignment: CDR1 MGHDK and CDR2 SYGVNS. V was cut by 4 bases and J by 6 bases, with 14 bases left in between. Here the CDR3 DNA reads TGTGCCAGCAGTGGACGACTATCTTCTGATACGCAGTATTTT. It yields the protein CASSGRLSSDTQYF. The whole variable domain, filled in from reference TRBV25-1 and TRBJ2-3, reads EADIYQTPRYLVIGTGKKITLECSQTMGHDKMYWYQQDPGMELHLIHYSYGVNSTEKGDLSSESTVSRIRTEHFPLTLESARPSHTSQYLCASSGRLSSDTQYFGPGTRLTVL.

The chain couples TRBV7-3 to TRBJ2-5; TRBD2 matches at 11 bases. This CDR3 has 16 amino acids. The trim removed 5 bases at V and 4 bases at J, leaving 9 bases unmatched. Germline CDR1 SGHTA, CDR2 FQGTGA. CDR3 region: CASSPIAGGPSETQYF. CDR3 sequence (DNA): TGTGCCAGCAGCCCAATAGCGGGAGGGCCGTCAGAGACCCAGTACTTC.

About this clone: At one boundary the junction diverges from the germline segment, which might be a read error. The genes are TRBV28 and TRBJ1-3, with no clear D. The CDR3 is made up of 16 amino acids. From germline, CDR1 is MDHEN and CDR2 SYDVKM. The CDR3 DNA sequence: TGTGCCGGCAGTTTATCCCCGCCACGGCCTGGAAACACCATATATTTT. Translated: CAGSLSPPRPGNTIYF.

The chain couples TRBV4-3 to TRBJ2-7; D may be TRBD1 or TRBD2 (6 bases each). The CDR3 extends over 15 amino acids. Trimming took off 0 bases at V and 1 base at J, with 10 bases between the two ends. Germline CDR1 reads LGHNA; CDR2 reads YSLEER. The CDR3 spells CASSQEEGGSYEQYF. The CDR3 nucleotides are TGCGCCAGCAGCCAAGAGGAGGGGGGATCCTACGAGCAGTACTTC.

This clone was observed a single time. This chain joins TRBV28 and TRBJ2-3, with 10 bases that match TRBD2. The CDR3 length is 18 residues. The J segment lost 1 base and the V segment lost 6 bases, leaving 13 bases of the junction unmatched. Germline V gene sequence: CDR1 MDHEN, CDR2 SYDVKM. CDR3 protein: CASRTGTSAKPRTDTQYF. CDR3 DNA sequence: TGTGCCAGCAGGACCGGGACTAGCGCGAAACCTCGCACAGATACGCAGTATTTT.

This clone was seen a handful of times. V usage is TRBV25-1 and J usage is TRBJ1-2, with D unclear. This CDR3 contains 12 residues. Germline V CDR1 and CDR2: MGHDK, SYGVNS. Between the trimmed V and J ends, which lost 3 bases and 7 bases, there was a span of 9 bases. The CDR3 coding sequence is TGTGCCAGCAGTGACGGGTTCTCTGGCTACACCTTC. Translated, it gives CASSDGFSGYTF.

V gene TRBV9 combines with J gene TRBJ2-7; TRBD2 matches 11 bases. The CDR3 is 17 residues long. The V gene end was trimmed by 4 bases and the J gene end by 4 bases; junction bases not matched to a gene: 13. Germline lookup yields CDR1 SGDLS and CDR2 YYNGEE. The CDR3 region is CASSPRMASGRTYEQYF. For the CDR3, the DNA is TGTGCCAGCAGCCCTAGGATGGCTAGCGGGAGGACTTACGAGCAGTACTTC.

This clone was seen a single time. This sequence joins TRBV6-5 and TRBJ2-7, with 9 bases identical to TRBD2. Germline trimming cut 5 bases from V and 6 bases from J; bases unmatched to any gene: 5. Per the germline V gene, CDR1 is MNHEY and CDR2 is SVGAGI. This CDR3 has 13 amino acids. The CDR3 here is CASSLGTSTEQYF. CDR3 nucleotides: TGTGCCAGCAGTCTCGGGACTAGCACCGAGCAGTACTTC.

The rearrangement joins TRBV19 to TRBJ2-2; 8 nucleotides align to TRBD1. With V trimmed by 3 bases and J by 7 bases, 7 bases remained unmatched. The CDR3 spans 15 residues. CDR1 is LNHDA and CDR2 is SQIVND in the germline V gene (reference sequence). CDR3 protein: CASSIGQGTIGELFF. The CDR3 DNA sequence: TGTGCCAGTAGTATTGGACAGGGAACGATCGGGGAGCTGTTTTTT.

This clone was observed a few times. V usage is TRBV2 and J usage is TRBJ2-7, with 7 bases fitting TRBD2. The V gene end was trimmed by 6 bases and the J gene end by 8 bases; junction bases not matched to a gene: 13. The germline V gene encodes CDR1 SNHLY and CDR2 FYNNEI. This CDR3 is 14 amino acids long. Here the CDR3 DNA reads TGTGCCAGCAGATACACTAGCGCCCCAGGACAGCAGTACTTC. Residues: CASRYTSAPGQQYF.

As DNA, the CDR3 is TGTGCCAGCAGTTTTCCGGGCCTAGCGGGAGGTCACGAGCAGTACTTC. Amino acids: CASSFPGLAGGHEQYF. The chain recombines TRBV28 with TRBJ2-7; 11 nucleotides match TRBD2. The CDR3 length is 16 residues. V lost 3 bases and J lost 5; bases outside the gene matches: 9. CDR1 and CDR2 from the germline V gene are MDHEN and SYDVKM.

This clone showed up just a few times. The rearrangement joins TRBV4-2 to TRBJ1-2; TRBD1 matches 7 bases. There are 16 residues in the CDR3. The V gene's germline CDR1 is LGHNA and CDR2 YNFKEQ. V gave up 1 base and J gave up 4 bases; unmatched junction bases: 9. For the CDR3, the DNA is TGTGCCAGCAGCCAAGGAGGGGGCGCGAAGCCCTATGGCTACACCTTC. Translated, it gives CASSQGGGAKPYGYTF.

This clone has only one observation. The CDR3 is CATSRDTRVLGTQYF. CDR3 coding DNA: TGTGCCACCAGCAGAGATACACGAGTATTGGGGACCCAGTACTTC. The chain recombines TRBV15 with TRBJ2-5, with no clear D. Per the germline V gene, CDR1 is LNHNV and CDR2 is YYDKDF (reference sequence). Between the trimmed V and J ends, which lost 0 bases and 7 bases, there was a span of 15 bases. The CDR3 extends over 15 amino acids. Based on the CDR3 plus reference TRBV15 and TRBJ2-5, the full variable domain is DAMVIQNPRYQVTQFGKPVTLSCSQTLNHNVMYWYQQKSSQAPKLLFHYYDKDFNNEADTPDNFQSRRPNTSFCFLDIRSPGLGDTAMYLCATSRDTRVLGTQYFGPGTRLLVL.

This chain connects TRBV6-1 to TRBJ2-7; 9 bases fit TRBD2. CDR3 size: 14 residues. Trimming at V came to 5 bases and at J to 5 bases, leaving 7 bases not matched to a gene. Germline assignment: CDR1 MNHNS and CDR2 SASEGT. This chain's CDR3 is CASSLSGSPHEQYF. CDR3 sequence (DNA): TGTGCCAGCAGTCTTAGCGGGAGCCCCCACGAGCAGTACTTC.

The chain recombines TRBV5-1 with TRBJ2-7; TRBD1 is a possible D gene (6 bases). Per the germline V gene, CDR1 is SGHRS and CDR2 is YFSETQ. The CDR3 runs 15 residues. V lost 4 bases, J lost 5 bases, and 19 bases lay in between. The CDR3 reads CASSLGQSGGDEQYF. The CDR3, as DNA: TGCGCCAGCAGCCTTGGACAGTCGGGTGGGGACGAGCAGTACTTC.